The 20 T cell receptor beta chains below were found in one sample sequenced in a study of T cells in localized non-small cell lung cancer. The table came from immunoSEQ multiplex PCR; TCRdb's copy has only in-frame clones and leaves some out. The sample comprises about 28,000 clones, 70% to 90% of which are singletons, and roughly 2.8% rests with the top ten. Sequenced here: peripheral blood, sampled before any cancer treatment. The receptors come from a woman between 18 and 55 years old with stage I lung adenocarcinoma.

The J gene is TRBJ2-1, the V gene TRBV25-1; D is perhaps TRBD1 or TRBD2 (5 bases each). The V end was cut by 7 bases, the J end by 9 bases, with 22 bases between. The CDR3 contains 15 residues. The germline V gene has CDR1 MGHDK and CDR2 SYGVNS. The CDR3 loop is CASTPGTARGIEQFF. The CDR3 region has the DNA TGTGCCAGCACCCCCGGGACCGCACGAGGCATTGAGCAGTTCTTC.

The chain recombines TRBV7-8 with TRBJ2-3, with 8 bases identical to TRBD2. V lost 2 bases to trimming and J lost 2 bases; unmatched junction nucleotides: 3. The CDR3 extends over 15 amino acids. CDR1 is SGHVS and CDR2 is FQNEAQ in the germline V gene. The CDR3 DNA reads TGTGCCAGCAGCTTAAGGACTAGCCCCACAGATACGCAGTATTTT. Its protein product is CASSLRTSPTDTQYF.

The V gene is TRBV9, the J gene TRBJ2-7; TRBD2 matches 11 bases. The germline V gene has CDR1 SGDLS and CDR2 YYNGEE. With V trimmed by 0 bases and J by 3 bases, 2 bases remained unmatched. The CDR3 has 15 amino acids. The CDR3, as DNA: TGTGCCAGCAGCGTAGTAGCGGGAGGGCTCTACGAGCAGTACTTC. This codes for CASSVVAGGLYEQYF.

This clone was detected only once. The V and J genes are TRBV28 and TRBJ2-3; no definite D call. Trimming pared 4 bases from V and 1 base from J, leaving 12 bases between. The CDR3 extends over 15 amino acids. CDR1 MDHEN and CDR2 SYDVKM come from the germline V gene. CDR3 DNA: TGTGCCAGCAGTTCCATCCGGGCCCGCACAGATACGCAGTATTTT. This sequence encodes CASSSIRARTDTQYF.

This clone was observed a few times. This chain joins TRBV5-1 and TRBJ2-7; the match to TRBD2 covers 7 bases. The V segment lost 0 bases and the J segment 6 bases; nucleotides outside the gene matches: 6. Per the germline V gene, CDR1 is SGHRS and CDR2 is YFSETQ. The CDR3 loop spans 14 amino acids. The CDR3 DNA sequence: TGCGCCAGCAGCTTGGAAGTAGGGAGGGGCGAGCAGTACTTC. Protein: CASSLEVGRGEQYF. The variable domain in full, with the rest retrieved from reference TRBV5-1 and TRBJ2-7, is KAGVTQTPRYLIKTRGQQVTLSCSPISGHRSVSWYQQTPGQGLQFLFEYFSETQRNKGNFPGRFSGRQFSNSRSEMNVSTLELGDSALYLCASSLEVGRGEQYFGPGTRLTVT.

This clone was counted a few times. The chain carries TRBV29-1 and TRBJ1-1, with D perhaps matching TRBD1 (6 bases). V gave up 7 bases and J gave up 6 bases, with 18 bases separating them. Germline loops: CDR1 SQVTM, CDR2 ANQGSEA. The CDR3 contains 13 residues. The CDR3 nucleotides read TGCAGCGGGAAAAGCGGGGGGCCGCCTGAAGCTTTCTTT. As protein: CSGKSGGPPEAFF.

This clone was detected once. The chain links TRBV14 to TRBJ2-1; tentatively, D is TRBD2 (5 bases). The germline V gene encodes CDR1 SGHDN and CDR2 FVKESK. The CDR3 contains 16 residues. Trimming took off 2 bases at V and 4 bases at J, with 15 bases between the two ends. CDR3 region: CASSQRSSGRYNEQFF. DNA for the CDR3: TGTGCCAGCAGCCAAAGGTCGAGCGGCAGGTACAATGAGCAGTTCTTC.

V usage is TRBV7-3 and J usage is TRBJ2-2, with D uncertain. This CDR3 comprises 15 residues. Germline V gene data show CDR1 as SGHTA and CDR2 as FQGTGA. With 5 bases removed from V and 0 bases from J, the gap between germline ends came to 10 bases. The CDR3 DNA sequence: TGTGCCAGCAGCCCCGACGGGTCGAACACCGGGGAGCTGTTTTTT. Protein sequence: CASSPDGSNTGELFF.

To note about this clone: Compared with germline, one end of the junction differs, possibly owing to a read error. J is TRBJ2-7 and V is TRBV10-3; no clear D gene. CDR1 is ENHRY and CDR2 is SYGVKD in the germline V gene. The CDR3 contains 14 residues. DNA of the CDR3: TGTGCCATCAGTGAAGCACGGTACTCCCTCGAGCGGTACTTC. Its translation: CAISEARYSLERYF.

This chain connects TRBV10-1 to TRBJ2-1; 7 bases agree with TRBD2. Germline loops: CDR1 WNHNN, CDR2 SYGVQD (reference sequence). V gave up 10 bases and J gave up 9 bases; unmatched junction bases: 6. This CDR3 spans 11 amino acids. CDR3 amino acids: CANPTSCEQFF. For the CDR3, the DNA is TGCGCCAACCCGACTAGCTGTGAGCAGTTCTTC.

In regard to this clone: The sample has other DNA sequences that encode this CDR3 too. The chain couples TRBV7-9 to TRBJ1-1; D unresolved. Trimming shortened V by 3 bases and J by 1 base, and 6 bases separated the two germline ends. Germline V CDR1 and CDR2: SEHNR, FQNEAQ (reference sequence). The length of the CDR3 is 13 residues. The CDR3 DNA sequence: TGTGCCAGCAGCTTCAAAGGGAACACTGAAGCTTTCTTT. This gives the protein CASSFKGNTEAFF.

V is TRBV28 and J is TRBJ2-7; 8 nucleotides match TRBD1. The CDR3 has 15 residues. Germline assignment: CDR1 MDHEN and CDR2 SYDVKM. V shed 6 bases, J shed 0 bases, and the junction held 7 bases outside the gene matches. The CDR3 sequence is CASSGAGTGSYEQYF. The CDR3 nucleotides are TGTGCCAGCAGCGGGGCCGGGACAGGCTCCTACGAGCAGTACTTC.

The V gene is TRBV5-1, the J gene TRBJ2-1; D may be TRBD1 (6 bases). Germline lookup yields CDR1 SGHRS and CDR2 YFSETQ. The CDR3 length is 14 residues. Trimming took 3 bases from V and 5 from J, leaving 12 bases between them. The CDR3 nucleotides are TGCGCCAGCAGCTGGACAGCAATTAACAATGAGCAGTTCTTC. Translating it yields CASSWTAINNEQFF.

J is TRBJ1-2 and V is TRBV6-6; D ambiguous. This CDR3 is built from 14 residues. Trimming stripped 2 bases from V and 2 bases from J, with 9 bases between. Germline CDR1 and CDR2: MNHNY and SVGAGI (reference sequence). The CDR3: CASSYLPENYGYTF. The DNA of the CDR3 is TGTGCCAGCAGTTACCTGCCCGAAAACTATGGCTACACCTTC.

This rearrangement joins TRBV27 to TRBJ2-1; 8 bases are shared with TRBD2. Germline loops: CDR1 MNHEY, CDR2 SMNVEV (reference sequence). V lost 5 bases to trimming and J lost 5 bases; unmatched junction nucleotides: 5. This CDR3 spans 14 amino acids. The CDR3 is CASSPYSGNNEQFF. The CDR3 nucleotides read TGTGCCAGCAGTCCCTATAGCGGGAACAATGAGCAGTTCTTC.

The chain recombines TRBV4-1 with TRBJ2-2; 9 bases agree with TRBD1. The CDR3 contains 15 residues. V lost 4 bases, J lost 6 bases, and 6 bases stayed unmatched. Germline V CDR1 and CDR2: MGHRA, YSYEKL. The CDR3 DNA follows: TGCGCCAGCAGCCGGGGACAGGGTGGGGCCGGGGAGCTGTTTTTT. This encodes CASSRGQGGAGELFF.

CDR3 region: CASSRARAEKLFF. As DNA, the CDR3 is TGTGCCAGCTCTCGGGCCCGGGCGGAAAAACTGTTTTTT. The chain is built from TRBV18 and TRBJ1-4; no firm D call. This CDR3 comprises 13 residues. In germline, CDR1 is KGHSH, CDR2 LQKENI. Trimming took 6 bases from V and 8 from J, leaving 13 bases between them.

The chain links TRBV5-1 to TRBJ2-7, with TRBD2 matching over 12 bases. There are 14 residues in the CDR3. CDR1 and CDR2 from the germline V gene are SGHRS and YFSETQ. Trimming at V came to 6 bases and at J to 7 bases, leaving 8 bases not matched to a gene. This chain's CDR3 is CASTRLAGAKEQYF. CDR3 DNA: TGCGCCAGCACCAGACTAGCGGGAGCTAAGGAGCAGTACTTC.

The chain links TRBV7-9 to TRBJ2-1, with D maybe TRBD1 (5 bases). The germline CDR1 and CDR2 sequences are SEHNR and FQNEAQ (reference sequence). Deletions cut 3 bases from V and 2 bases from J, with 8 bases between. This CDR3 has 14 residues. The CDR3 is CASSLKGTYNEQFF. The CDR3 DNA reads as TGTGCCAGCAGCTTGAAGGGGACCTACAATGAGCAGTTCTTC.

This chain links TRBV7-9 with TRBJ1-4, with 8 nucleotides matching TRBD1. The CDR3 runs 16 residues. Germline trimming cut 6 bases from V and 4 bases from J; bases unmatched to any gene: 10. Germline CDR1 is SEHNR and CDR2 is FQNEAQ (reference sequence). The CDR3 loop is CASRPDRGGDNEKLFF. CDR3 DNA sequence: TGTGCCAGCAGGCCCGACAGGGGAGGGGATAATGAAAAACTGTTTTTT.